Shown below are 32 T cell receptor beta chains from a single sample sequenced in a study of blood T cell repertoires in COVID-19. Here immunoSEQ multiplex PCR was the method, and the copy in TCRdb shows in-frame clones only, minus some. The repertoire holds under 450,000 clones, with roughly 84% as singletons. Specimen: PBMCs or T cells enriched from blood (not recorded which). Receptors were obtained from a woman under 40 who had recovered from COVID-19.

The J gene is TRBJ2-1, the V gene TRBV2, with a tentative D call TRBD1 (6 bases). The germline CDR1 and CDR2 sequences are SNHLY and FYNNEI. V was shortened by 4 bases and J by 2 bases, with 12 bases between the two germline ends. This CDR3 is 15 amino acids long. The CDR3 is CASSATGGPYNEQFF. CDR3 nucleotide sequence: TGTGCCAGCAGTGCGACAGGTGGGCCCTACAATGAGCAGTTCTTC.

The chain employs TRBV3-1 (or the pseudogene TRBV3-2) and TRBJ1-2; D ambiguous. This CDR3 comprises 15 residues. CDR1 and CDR2 from the germline V gene are LGHDT and YNNKEL (reference sequence). V was shortened by 5 bases and J by 4 bases, with 17 bases between the two germline ends. The CDR3 protein is CASSDTPGVTYGYTF. The CDR3 nucleotides read TGTGCCAGCAGCGATACCCCGGGAGTTACCTATGGCTACACCTTC.

V usage is TRBV6-5 and J usage is TRBJ2-1, with a possible D match to TRBD2 (5 bases). Trimming left V 9 bases short and J 2 bases short, with 11 bases between. This CDR3 has 13 residues. Germline V lookup: CDR1 MNHEY, CDR2 SVGAGI. CDR3 region: CARNREAYNEQFF. The DNA of the CDR3 is TGTGCCAGGAACCGGGAAGCCTACAATGAGCAGTTCTTC.

The chain carries TRBV5-1 and TRBJ1-6; D might be TRBD1 (6 bases). The CDR3 is made up of 15 amino acids. Germline loops: CDR1 SGHRS, CDR2 YFSETQ. Trimming cost V 4 bases and J 8 bases, with 16 bases left between them. CDR3 nucleotide sequence: TGCGCCAGCAGCATAACGACAGGCCCATATTCACCCCTCCACTTT. Protein: CASSITTGPYSPLHF.

This clone was detected only a few times. Its ends do not fully match the called genes, so a read error is possible. The chain combines TRBV18 with TRBJ1-1; 8 bases agree with TRBD1. The CDR3 is made up of 15 amino acids. In germline, CDR1 is KGHSH, CDR2 LQKENI. The CDR3, as DNA: TGTGCCAGCTCACCAGTAGCTAGCCAGCAGGGGGCGGAAGAATTT. As protein: CASSPVASQQGAEEF.

The chain is built from TRBV11-3 and TRBJ1-1, with unresolved D. Germline CDR1 reads SGHNT; CDR2 reads YENEEA. The CDR3 spans 12 residues. In nucleotides, the CDR3 is TGTGTCTCCCGGACCACCGGGAGGGAAGCTTTCTTT. Translating it yields CVSRTTGREAFF.

This clone was seen many times. V gene TRBV27 combines with J gene TRBJ2-3; 14 positions agree with TRBD2. Germline V gene data show CDR1 as MNHEY and CDR2 as SMNVEV (reference sequence). CDR3 length equals 18 residues. J lost 3 bases, V lost 3 bases, and 8 bases had no gene match. CDR3 region: CASSLQRLAGGGTDTQYF. CDR3 DNA: TGTGCCAGCAGTTTGCAACGACTAGCGGGAGGGGGGACAGATACGCAGTATTTT.

The V call is TRBV19, the J call TRBJ2-3; the match to TRBD2 covers 7 bases. This CDR3 region has 16 residues. Per germline, CDR1 LNHDA and CDR2 SQIVND (reference sequence). The V and J ends lost 1 base and 1 base, in that order; junction bases with no gene match: 5. The CDR3 here is CASSIVGAGGTDTQYF. For the CDR3, the DNA is TGTGCCAGTAGTATAGTCGGGGCGGGGGGCACAGATACGCAGTATTTT.

The V and J genes are TRBV20-1 and TRBJ2-1, with 7 bases fitting TRBD2. J lost 8 bases, V lost 7 bases, and 5 bases had no gene match. Germline loops: CDR1 DFQATT, CDR2 SNEGSKA (reference sequence). This CDR3 contains 11 residues. Here the CDR3 DNA reads TGCAGTGTCACTAGCGTCGATGAGCAGTTCTTC. This codes for CSVTSVDEQFF.

The chain joins TRBV7-2 to TRBJ1-4; D is unclear. This CDR3 comprises 13 residues. Trimming removed 6 bases from V and 7 bases from J, with 12 bases in between. Germline V lookup: CDR1 SGHTA, CDR2 FQGNSA. The CDR3 sequence: CASRRSLIEKLFF. The CDR3 nucleotides are TGTGCCAGCAGGAGATCTCTTATTGAAAAACTGTTTTTT.

This clone was observed a single time. This sequence joins TRBV9 and TRBJ2-2, with 9 bases lining up with TRBD1. The V gene's germline CDR1 is SGDLS and CDR2 YYNGEE. J lost 5 bases, V lost 3 bases, and 5 bases had no gene match. This CDR3 region has 15 residues. In nucleotides, the CDR3 is TGTGCCAGCAGCGCGGGACAGGGTGGAACCGGGGAGCTGTTTTTT. Protein product: CASSAGQGGTGELFF.

The rearrangement links TRBV5-4 to TRBJ1-2; TRBD1 aligns across 7 bases. This CDR3 region has 16 residues. Germline CDR1 reads SGHNT; CDR2 reads YYREEE (reference sequence). Trimming at V came to 4 bases and at J to 4 bases, leaving 13 bases not matched to a gene. Written as DNA, the CDR3 is TGTGCCAGCAGCATCCCACAGACAGGGCCAGGCTATGGCTACACCTTC. The encoded protein is CASSIPQTGPGYGYTF.

The chain employs TRBV18 and TRBJ2-2; no definite D call. This CDR3 is built from 12 residues. V was clipped by 5 bases and J by 4 bases, with 5 bases between them. The V gene's germline CDR1 is KGHSH and CDR2 LQKENI. CDR3: CASSTATGELFF. The CDR3 coding sequence is TGTGCCAGCTCAACAGCCACCGGGGAGCTGTTTTTT.

The V call is TRBV4-2, the J call TRBJ2-7, with a possible D match to TRBD1 (5 bases). Trimming took 4 bases from V and 5 from J, leaving 12 bases between them. The CDR3 has 13 residues. The germline CDR1 and CDR2 sequences are LGHNA and YNFKEQ. CDR3 residues: CASSPKGFDEQYF. Here the CDR3 DNA reads TGTGCCAGCAGCCCTAAGGGGTTCGACGAGCAGTACTTC.

The chain employs TRBV29-1 and TRBJ1-1, with D unresolved. The CDR3 totals 12 residues. V lost 5 bases and J lost 1, with 8 bases in between. Germline-derived CDR1 and CDR2 are SQVTM and ANQGSEA. The CDR3 here is CSVWASNTEAFF. CDR3 bases: TGCAGCGTTTGGGCCTCGAACACTGAAGCTTTCTTT.

The CDR3 DNA reads TGTGCCAGCAGTCGGACAGACCGCTACGAGCAGTACTTC. Its protein product is CASSRTDRYEQYF. This rearrangement joins TRBV12-3 or TRBV12-4 to TRBJ2-7, with D perhaps TRBD1 (6 bases). The V gene lost 5 bases and the J gene lost 3 bases, with 11 bases spanning the gap. The CDR3 contains 13 residues.

This clone was found a few times. CDR3 DNA: TGCGCCAGCAGCTTGGCTACAGGGAGCCTCTACGAGCAGTACTTC. Its protein is CASSLATGSLYEQYF. This chain connects TRBV5-1 to TRBJ2-7; D might be TRBD1 (6 bases). The CDR3 covers 15 residues. V lost 0 bases, J lost 3 bases, and 13 bases lay in between. CDR1 is SGHRS, CDR2 YFSETQ, per germline.

This clone was picked up a small number of times. The V gene is TRBV3-1 (or the pseudogene TRBV3-2), the J gene TRBJ1-5; TRBD1 matches at 10 bases. The J segment lost 3 bases and the V segment lost 5 bases, leaving 10 bases of the junction unmatched. The length of the CDR3 is 17 residues. Germline V lookup: CDR1 LGHDT, CDR2 YNNKEL (reference sequence). The chain's CDR3 is CASSRGTGERVNQPQHF. The DNA for the CDR3 is TGTGCCAGCAGCAGAGGGACAGGGGAGAGGGTCAATCAGCCCCAGCATTTT.

The sample holds one count of this clone. The chain uses TRBV23-1 and TRBJ1-4; TRBD1 matches at 9 bases. TRBV23-1 is recorded as an ORF, its role being uncertain. V trimming: 4 bases; J trimming: 4 bases; junction bases outside the gene matches: 1. This CDR3 contains 14 residues. Here the CDR3 reads CASSLGQGNEKLFF. CDR3 nucleotides: TGCGCCAGCAGTCTGGGACAGGGTAATGAAAAACTGTTTTTT.

The V call is TRBV13, the J call TRBJ1-6; D gene ambiguous. The CDR3 is 15 amino acids. Germline V gene sequence: CDR1 PRHDT, CDR2 FYEKMQ (reference sequence). Trimming removed 5 bases from V and 9 bases from J, with 17 bases in between. The CDR3 is CASSVATVQGSPLHF. The CDR3 DNA follows: TGTGCCAGCAGCGTAGCTACAGTTCAAGGTTCACCCCTCCACTTT.

V usage is TRBV7-9 and J usage is TRBJ2-1, with TRBD2 identical over 8 bases. CDR3 length equals 15 residues. Per germline, CDR1 SEHNR and CDR2 FQNEAQ (reference sequence). Trimming took 0 bases from V and 4 from J; bases not matched to a gene: 2. In DNA form, the CDR3 reads TGTGCCAGCAGCTTAGCTAGCGGGATTTACAATGAGCAGTTCTTC. It codes for CASSLASGIYNEQFF.

The chain has TRBV6-5 and TRBJ2-5; 7 nucleotides agree with TRBD1. Trimming at V came to 6 bases and at J to 2 bases, leaving 3 bases not matched to a gene. Germline CDR1 MNHEY, CDR2 SVGAGI. CDR3 length: 13 residues. In DNA form, the CDR3 reads TGTGCCAGCAGGGGGACAGAACAAGAGACCCAGTACTTC. As protein: CASRGTEQETQYF.

About this clone itself: The sample holds other DNA sequences that translate to the same CDR3. The chain joins TRBV9 to TRBJ2-2, with unresolved D. The germline CDR1 and CDR2 sequences are SGDLS and YYNGEE. This CDR3 is 12 amino acids long. The V gene lost 0 bases and the J gene lost 7 bases, with 4 bases spanning the gap. CDR3: CASSVVRGELFF. In DNA form, the CDR3 reads TGTGCCAGCAGCGTAGTTCGCGGGGAGCTGTTTTTT.

This clone was seen only a few times. This chain connects TRBV27 to TRBJ2-7; D not certain. V lost 6 bases to trimming and J lost 5 bases, with 11 bases between them. CDR1 and CDR2 from the germline V gene are MNHEY and SMNVEV (reference sequence). The CDR3 extends over 12 amino acids. CDR3 nucleotides: TGTGCCAGCAGCCCAGACTGGAACGAGCAGTACTTC. Its protein product is CASSPDWNEQYF.

The rearrangement uses TRBV12-3 or TRBV12-4 and TRBJ1-3; a weak D match, TRBD1 (5 bases). The CDR3 loop spans 13 amino acids. Trimming shortened V by 10 bases and J by 4 bases, and 14 bases separated the two germline ends. In DNA form, the CDR3 reads TGTGCCACCGATCTGGGGCGAGGAAACACCATATATTTT. Translation gives CATDLGRGNTIYF.

The rearrangement joins TRBV18 to TRBJ2-2; 8 bases agree with TRBD2. The CDR3 loop spans 13 amino acids. Trimming at V came to 7 bases and at J to 4 bases, leaving 2 bases not matched to a gene. Germline V gene sequence: CDR1 KGHSH, CDR2 LQKENI. CDR3 DNA: TGTGCCAGCTGCGGGACTAGCACCGGGGAGCTGTTTTTT. Its protein is CASCGTSTGELFF.

This clone was counted once. Mismatch with germline at one junction end may stem from a read error. This chain connects TRBV7-7 to TRBJ2-2; 9 nucleotides align to TRBD1. CDR1 SSHAT and CDR2 FNYEAQ come from the germline V gene (reference sequence). This CDR3 spans 16 amino acids. The CDR3 DNA sequence: TGTGCTAGCAGCTTACTGACAGGGGGTGTCACCGGGGAGCTGTTTTTT. Amino acids: CASSLLTGGVTGELFF.

V gene TRBV6-2 or TRBV6-3 combines with J gene TRBJ1-5, with 10 bases identical to TRBD1. Germline V gene sequence: CDR1 MNHEY, CDR2 SVGEGT. V dropped 2 bases and J dropped 0; count of bases not matched to a gene: 4. The CDR3 runs to 17 residues. CDR3 protein: CASSYGTGAHSNQPQHF. CDR3 coding DNA: TGTGCCAGCAGTTACGGGACAGGGGCCCATAGCAATCAGCCCCAGCATTTT.

J is TRBJ2-1 and V is TRBV9, with 8 nucleotides matching TRBD2. Trimming removed 0 bases from V and 7 bases from J; junction bases left unmatched: 6. CDR3 length: 15 residues. The V gene's germline CDR1 is SGDLS and CDR2 YYNGEE. The CDR3 DNA is TGTGCCAGCAGCGTAGGAGCGGGAGTCACTAATGAGCAGTTCTTC. Its translation is CASSVGAGVTNEQFF.

V is TRBV3-1 (or the pseudogene TRBV3-2) and J is TRBJ1-1; D ambiguous. V lost 0 bases, J lost 10 bases, and 9 bases lay in between. This CDR3 has 12 amino acids. Germline CDR1 LGHDT, CDR2 YNNKEL (reference sequence). CDR3: CASSQDMSGAFF. In DNA form, the CDR3 reads TGTGCCAGCAGCCAAGATATGAGTGGAGCTTTCTTT.

This clone was seen a single time. The chain is built from TRBV7-8 and TRBJ1-1; TRBD1 aligns across 10 bases. CDR3 size: 15 residues. CDR1 is SGHVS, CDR2 FQNEAQ, per germline. V was clipped by 5 bases and J by 5 bases; unmatched bases: 8. The CDR3 DNA follows: TGTGCCAGCAGCCTACAGGGACAGGGGAGAACTGAAGCTTTCTTT. Its translation is CASSLQGQGRTEAFF.

This chain links TRBV30 with TRBJ1-3; the D is unclear. V was shortened by 3 bases and J by 0 bases, with 6 bases between the two germline ends. Germline V gives CDR1 GTSNPN, CDR2 SVGIG (reference sequence). CDR3 length equals 13 residues. The CDR3 DNA sequence: TGTGCCTGGAGGGTGAGCTCTGGAAACACCATATATTTT. It yields the protein CAWRVSSGNTIYF. Supplemented by reference TRBV30 and TRBJ1-3, the full variable domain reads SQTIHQWPATLVQPVGSPLSLECTVEGTSNPNLYWYRQAAGRGLQLLFYSVGIGQISSEVPQNLSASRPQDRQFILSSKKLLLSDSGFYLCAWRVSSGNTIYFGEGSWLTVV.